This section outlines one TCR beta chain sequence together with its context. No antigen is known for it. This sample is part of a study of shared clonotypes between healthy human individuals. The length of the CDR3 is 17 residues. V lost 1 base to trimming and J lost 7 bases, with 20 bases between them. The germline V gene encodes CDR1 MGHDK and CDR2 SYGVNS. Study-wide findings and caveats: Of the naive CD4 clonotypes, roughly 5.5% were shared across several donors.

Methods used by the authors: Sequence data from immunoSEQ were junction-only and lacked quality scores; consequently, filtering differed. Clones were read by immunoSEQ multiplex PCR, and TCRdb kept only the in-frame ones, dropping some. V, J and clone size are taken as reported in that table, and D and trimming were inferred from the DNA itself. The table has more than 2 million clones, approximately 94% seen once. The naive CD8 population came from CD45RO-negative cells selected for CCR7, without terminally differentiated effector memory CD45RA+ cells. The clonotype originates from a young man in good health. Input material: naive CD8+ T cells sorted from blood. The chain links TRBV25-1 to TRBJ2-1; D is perhaps TRBD1 or TRBD2 (5 bases each). The CDR3 region is CASSESRSAAEGNEQFF. For the CDR3, the DNA is TGTGCCAGCAGTGAATCAAGGTCGGCAGCCGAGGGGAATGAGCAGTTCTTC.